This T cell receptor beta chain came from a study of T cells in localized non-small cell lung cancer. CDR3 size: 17 residues. Broader study findings: The study sequenced only one region of the tumor. As a result, intratumor heterogeneity could not be excluded and remains possible. Across samples, adjacent lung featured a median roughly 56 of the top 100 tumor clones. Measurement of T cell clonality placed uninvolved adjacent lung highest, above the level in tumor. Among blood samples, higher T cell density accompanied longer overall survival.

Some clones are missing from TCRdb's copy, which holds only in-frame ones; the method was immunoSEQ multiplex PCR. Of 4,500 to 5,000 clones listed, approximately 29% were seen once; the top ten hold less than 6%. With regard to this clone: The antigen remains unidentified.

Sequenced material: lung tumor tissue, taken before any cancer treatment. The gene calls are TRBV1 and TRBJ1-4; the table's D call, TRBD1, was not checked against the DNA. TRBV1 is deemed a pseudogene. This clonotype originated in a man aged 40-75 years with stage III squamous cell lung carcinoma. In nucleotides, the CDR3 is TGCGCCAGCAGCCAATGGTCCCAGGGGGGCGCCGGTGAAAAACTGTTTTTT. Translation: CASSQWSQGGAGEKLFF.